The clone carrying this T cell receptor beta chain appeared a single time. The antigen remains unidentified. This record comes from a study of blood T cells in healthy people across ages. Study findings and constraints: Estimates based on one million T cells were treated as lower bounds.

Combining a sample-barcoded 5' primer with a J-beta primer mix, a second PCR ran for roughly 7 to 12 cycles. One entry per CDR3 protein, called by TCRdb with MiXCR from the 5' RACE reads. In the table there are over a million distinct CDR3 sequences, roughly two fifths of which are singletons. There are 15 residues in the CDR3. Trimming took off 2 bases at V and 7 bases at J, with 18 bases between the two ends. The gene calls are TRBV12-3 or TRBV12-4 and TRBJ2-7; tentative D call: TRBD2 (7 bases). Specimen: blood. This clonotype was obtained from a woman aged 18-29 years in good health. This CDR3 reads CASSLRGGIPTEQYF. For the CDR3, the DNA is TGTGCCAGCAGTTTAAGGGGGGGGATTCCCACGGAGCAGTACTTC.